This T cell receptor beta chain originates from a study of blood T cell repertoires in COVID-19. Study-wide background: Acute and convalescent COVID-19 specimens originated in the United States, Italy and Spain. T cells, B-cell-depleted T cells, or PBMCs provided the cDNA or gDNA that served as material.

CDR3 length: 14 amino acids. Germline assignment: CDR1 SGHNT and CDR2 YENEEA. V was pared by 3 bases and J by 6 bases, with 5 bases of the junction left unmatched. Original handling: Reference gene primer amplification gave estimated nucleated cell counts. This table comes from immunoSEQ multiplex PCR, and its TCRdb copy is limited to in-frame clones, with some not included. From that table come the V and J calls and clone size; the DNA was used to work out D and trimming. Of more than 150,000 clones listed, roughly 84% are singletons. This clonotype was obtained from a man aged 18 to 30 with active or convalescent COVID-19. V gene TRBV11-3 combines with J gene TRBJ2-7, with TRBD1 identical over 10 bases. What was sequenced was peripheral blood. The CDR3 region has the DNA TGTGCCAGCAGCTTGGGACAGGGGACATCCGAGCAGTACTTC. It is translated as CASSLGQGTSEQYF.